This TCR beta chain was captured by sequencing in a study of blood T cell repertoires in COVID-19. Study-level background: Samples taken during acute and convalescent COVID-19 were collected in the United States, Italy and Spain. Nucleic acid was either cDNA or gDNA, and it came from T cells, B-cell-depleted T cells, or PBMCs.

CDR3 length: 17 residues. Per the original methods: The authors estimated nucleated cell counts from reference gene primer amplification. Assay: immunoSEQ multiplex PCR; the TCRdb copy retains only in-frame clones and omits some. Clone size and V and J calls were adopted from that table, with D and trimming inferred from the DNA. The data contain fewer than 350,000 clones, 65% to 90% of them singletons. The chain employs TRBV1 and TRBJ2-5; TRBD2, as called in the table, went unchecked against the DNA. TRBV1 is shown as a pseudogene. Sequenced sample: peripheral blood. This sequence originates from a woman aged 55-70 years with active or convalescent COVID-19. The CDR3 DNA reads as TGCACCAGCAGCCAAGCGGTCAAGCGGGGGGCTGGAGAGACCCAGTACTTC. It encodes CTSSQAVKRGAGETQYF.